This T cell receptor (beta chain) was sequenced for a study of spatial heterogeneity in lung cancer. Study information: A consistent excess of beta-chain over alpha-chain sequences was detected. Within raw reads, each unique TCR and UMI combination appeared on average more than ten times.

This clonotype has a count of ten or more. This beta chain came through as a stray read in a library set up for alpha chains, and its size says little. Time point in this sample: sample taken at primary tumor resection. No cell sorting; template was whole RNA from tumor, lung tissue or PBMC. The 60 to 80 donors had untreated early-stage non-small cell lung cancer. The V and J ends lost 0 bases and 13 bases respectively, with 15 bases between them. The CDR3 sequence is 13 residues long. CDR1 and CDR2 (germline): LNHNV, YYDKDF (reference sequence). TCRdb redid the calling of the 5' RACE reads with MiXCR, one entry per CDR3 protein. The sample records about 14,000 distinct CDR3 sequences, over 5% being singletons.

Sequenced here: lung tumor tissue, sampled at surgery. This chain uses TRBV15 with TRBJ1-2; D is ambiguous. This TCR was sampled from a human donor with early-stage non-small cell lung cancer. The CDR3, as DNA: TGTGCCACCAGCAGAGATGGGCAGTCCGTGGCCACCTTC. Amino acid sequence: CATSRDGQSVATF.